These 28 T cell receptor beta chains were sequenced from one sample in a study of blood T cell repertoires in COVID-19. TCRdb keeps only in-frame clones here, not all; method: immunoSEQ multiplex PCR. The sample records about 87,000 clones, 80% to 90% being singletons. Material: peripheral blood. Source of these receptors: a woman of 80 years or more with acute or convalescent COVID-19.

The genes are TRBV7-2 and TRBJ2-5; D ambiguous. Germline-derived CDR1 and CDR2 are SGHTA and FQGNSA. Trimming pared 3 bases from V and 2 bases from J, leaving 7 bases between. CDR3 size: 13 residues. As DNA, the CDR3 is TGTGCCAGCAGCTTCCGCAGGCAAGAGACCCAGTACTTC. Translated: CASSFRRQETQYF.

The V call is TRBV5-1, the J call TRBJ2-2; the match to TRBD2 covers 11 bases. The V and J ends lost 1 base and 0 bases, in that order; junction bases with no gene match: 5. The CDR3 totals 18 residues. CDR1 is SGHRS, CDR2 YFSETQ, per germline. CDR3 loop: CASSLPSGRNPNTGELFF. The CDR3 DNA follows: TGCGCCAGCAGCTTGCCTAGCGGGAGGAATCCGAACACCGGGGAGCTGTTTTTT.

The genes are TRBV5-1 and TRBJ2-4, with 9 bases identical to TRBD1. Trimming at V came to 3 bases and at J to 1 base, leaving 2 bases not matched to a gene. CDR1 and CDR2 (germline): SGHRS, YFSETQ. The CDR3 loop spans 15 amino acids. This chain's CDR3 is CASSWTGDAKNIQYF. In DNA form, the CDR3 reads TGCGCCAGCAGCTGGACAGGGGACGCCAAAAACATTCAGTACTTC. The whole variable domain, remainder taken from reference TRBV5-1 and TRBJ2-4, is KAGVTQTPRYLIKTRGQQVTLSCSPISGHRSVSWYQQTPGQGLQFLFEYFSETQRNKGNFPGRFSGRQFSNSRSEMNVSTLELGDSALYLCASSWTGDAKNIQYFGAGTRLSVL.

The gene calls are TRBV27 and TRBJ2-7, with TRBD1 identical over 9 bases. The CDR3 extends over 14 amino acids. Per germline, CDR1 MNHEY and CDR2 SMNVEV (reference sequence). V shed 4 bases and J 4 bases; nucleotides not matched to a gene: 5. The CDR3 reads CASSSGQGRYEQYF. The CDR3 DNA sequence: TGTGCCAGCAGTTCCGGACAGGGGAGATACGAGCAGTACTTC.

The rearrangement joins TRBV11-2 to TRBJ2-7; D is possibly TRBD2 (5 bases). The germline V gene has CDR1 SGHAT and CDR2 FQNNGV. Deletions cut 0 bases from V and 3 bases from J, with 6 bases between. The CDR3 has 13 residues. CDR3 nucleotides: TGTGCCAGCAGCTTAGAGGAGGTCTACGAGCAGTACTTC. Protein product: CASSLEEVYEQYF. The full variable domain, completed using reference TRBV11-2 and TRBJ2-7, is EAGVAQSPRYKIIEKRQSVAFWCNPISGHATLYWYQQILGQGPKLLIQFQNNGVVDDSQLPKDRFSAERLKGVDSTLKIQPAKLEDSAVYLCASSLEEVYEQYFGPGTRLTVT.

The J gene is TRBJ2-3, the V gene TRBV5-1, with 7 bases that match TRBD2. Trimming cost V 0 bases and J 5 bases; bases outside gene matches: 3. The CDR3 consists of 14 residues. Per the germline V gene, CDR1 is SGHRS and CDR2 is YFSETQ. The CDR3 loop is CASSLGVAGDTQYF. The CDR3 DNA is TGCGCCAGCAGCTTGGGGGTAGCGGGAGATACGCAGTATTTT. The complete variable domain, with remaining parts taken from reference TRBV5-1 and TRBJ2-3, reads KAGVTQTPRYLIKTRGQQVTLSCSPISGHRSVSWYQQTPGQGLQFLFEYFSETQRNKGNFPGRFSGRQFSNSRSEMNVSTLELGDSALYLCASSLGVAGDTQYFGPGTRLTVL.

J is TRBJ2-2 and V is TRBV19; 7 positions match TRBD1. Germline V gene lookup returns CDR1 LNHDA and CDR2 SQIVND (reference sequence). V gave up 6 bases and J gave up 6 bases; unmatched junction bases: 7. The CDR3 loop spans 14 amino acids. The CDR3 DNA reads as TGTGCCAGTAGGGGGACAGTGAAAGCCGGGGAGCTGTTTTTT. It yields the protein CASRGTVKAGELFF.

V gene TRBV7-2 combines with J gene TRBJ1-2; the match to TRBD1 covers 8 bases. The CDR3 has 15 residues. Trimming at V came to 1 base and at J to 8 bases, leaving 9 bases not matched to a gene. CDR1 is SGHTA and CDR2 is FQGNSA in the germline V gene. CDR3 sequence (DNA): TGTGCCAGCAGCTTAGAGCGCCAGGGGGCTTGGGGCTACACCTTC. Translating it yields CASSLERQGAWGYTF.

V and J are TRBV2 and TRBJ2-6; D is unclear. This CDR3 is built from 13 residues. The germline V gene encodes CDR1 SNHLY and CDR2 FYNNEI. V was shortened by 10 bases and J by 4 bases, with 11 bases between the two germline ends. CDR3 sequence reads: CATTYSGANVLTF. CDR3 nucleotides: TGTGCCACCACCTACTCCGGGGCCAACGTCCTGACTTTC.

This chain connects TRBV9 to TRBJ1-1; 10 bases fit TRBD1. The CDR3 runs 14 residues. J gave up 3 bases and V 4 bases, and 3 bases lay outside the gene matches. Germline loops: CDR1 SGDLS, CDR2 YYNGEE. CDR3 amino acids: CASSPGQGDTEAFF. CDR3 nucleotide sequence: TGTGCCAGCAGCCCAGGACAGGGGGACACTGAAGCTTTCTTT.

The V gene is TRBV5-4, the J gene TRBJ2-7; 10 bases match TRBD1. Germline CDR1 and CDR2: SGHNT and YYREEE (reference sequence). The length of the CDR3 is 14 residues. J lost 7 bases, V lost 4 bases, and 8 bases had no gene match. CDR3 bases: TGTGCCAGCAGCGGACGACAGGGGGCCGGGGAGCAGTACTTC. It codes for CASSGRQGAGEQYF.

This clone was detected once. The gene calls are TRBV6-5 and TRBJ1-3, with 8 bases aligning to TRBD1. This CDR3 is built from 15 residues. J gave up 4 bases and V 6 bases, and 8 bases lay outside the gene matches. Germline V CDR1 and CDR2: MNHEY, SVGAGI. The CDR3 spells CASRPPGTGGNTIYF. The CDR3 bases are TGTGCCAGCAGACCACCCGGGACAGGAGGAAACACCATATATTTT.

This clone was counted once. The chain carries TRBV4-2 and TRBJ1-6; D is undetermined. Germline CDR1 LGHNA, CDR2 YNFKEQ. V was clipped by 4 bases and J by 8 bases, with 9 bases between them. The CDR3 runs to 13 residues. This CDR3 is CASSPGLDSPLHF. The CDR3 coding sequence is TGTGCCAGCAGCCCCGGACTTGATTCACCCCTCCACTTT.

The chain carries TRBV2 and TRBJ2-3, with 10 bases fitting TRBD2. V was pared by 7 bases and J by 2 bases, with 6 bases of the junction left unmatched. The CDR3 totals 15 residues. Germline lookup yields CDR1 SNHLY and CDR2 FYNNEI. As DNA, the CDR3 is TGTGCCAGCATTCCGGGACTAGCGCCCACAGATACGCAGTATTTT. This codes for CASIPGLAPTDTQYF.

The chain couples TRBV28 to TRBJ2-7; weak D call: TRBD1 (7 bases). This CDR3 is 15 amino acids long. Trimming shortened V by 5 bases and J by 1 base, and 15 bases separated the two germline ends. Germline CDR1 MDHEN, CDR2 SYDVKM. In nucleotides, the CDR3 is TGTGCCAGCAGTCGGACAGGAGGAGGGTCCTACGAGCAGTACTTC. It translates to CASSRTGGGSYEQYF.

The rearrangement joins TRBV15 to TRBJ1-5; 10 bases map to TRBD1. V shed 8 bases and J 6 bases; nucleotides not matched to a gene: 4. CDR1 is LNHNV and CDR2 is YYDKDF in the germline V gene (reference sequence). The CDR3 is made up of 13 amino acids. CDR3 bases: TGTGCCACCTCCGACAGGGGGCTTCAGCCCCAGCATTTT. Protein sequence: CATSDRGLQPQHF.

The rearrangement uses TRBV5-4 and TRBJ2-2, with 10 bases lining up with TRBD2. The junction had 13 bases not matched to a gene; V was cut back by 4 bases and J by 4 bases. Germline V lookup: CDR1 SGHNT, CDR2 YYREEE (reference sequence). The CDR3 contains 18 residues. CDR3 sequence (DNA): TGTGCCAGCAGCCACGGTGCGAGTAGCGGGAGGCCCACCGGGGAGCTGTTTTTT. It encodes CASSHGASSGRPTGELFF.

This chain uses TRBV30 with TRBJ2-3, with TRBD2 identical over 8 bases. V gave up 5 bases and J gave up 2 bases; unmatched junction bases: 9. The germline gives CDR1 GTSNPN, CDR2 SVGIG (reference sequence). CDR3 length: 15 residues. Here the CDR3 DNA reads TGTGCCTGGGTGAGTTTAGCGGGGATCACAGATACGCAGTATTTT. Its translation is CAWVSLAGITDTQYF.

V gene TRBV5-8 combines with J gene TRBJ1-2, with 7 positions matching TRBD1. Germline CDR1 SGHTS, CDR2 YDEGEE. Trimming at V came to 5 bases and at J to 7 bases, leaving 2 bases not matched to a gene. This CDR3 comprises 11 residues. The CDR3 nucleotides read TGTGCCAGCAGTTACAGGGGTGGCTACACCTTC. Translation: CASSYRGGYTF.

The V call is TRBV5-5, the J call TRBJ2-5; D is perhaps TRBD1 (5 bases). CDR3 size: 14 residues. CDR1 is SGHKS, CDR2 YYEKEE, per germline (reference sequence). Between the trimmed V and J ends, which lost 3 bases and 1 base, there was a span of 10 bases. In DNA form, the CDR3 reads TGTGCCAGCAGCTGGCAGGGATCCCAAGAGACCCAGTACTTC. This gives the protein CASSWQGSQETQYF.

This chain connects TRBV7-9 to TRBJ1-3; possibly TRBD1 for D (5 bases). The CDR3 covers 13 residues. From germline, CDR1 is SEHNR and CDR2 FQNEAQ (reference sequence). The V end was cut by 8 bases, the J end by 4 bases, with 12 bases between. The CDR3 region is CASRWGDGNTIYF. CDR3 sequence (DNA): TGTGCCAGCCGCTGGGGGGACGGAAACACCATATATTTT.

The gene calls are TRBV19 and TRBJ1-2, with 10 bases that match TRBD1. The CDR3 has 15 residues. In germline, CDR1 is LNHDA, CDR2 SQIVND (reference sequence). V was pared by 7 bases and J by 8 bases, with 13 bases of the junction left unmatched. CDR3 sequence: CASTPPGQGSRGYTF. DNA for the CDR3: TGTGCCAGTACCCCCCCGGGACAGGGGAGTCGGGGCTACACCTTC.

The V gene is TRBV30, the J gene TRBJ1-1, with TRBD1 as a possible D gene (5 bases). The germline V gene encodes CDR1 GTSNPN and CDR2 SVGIG (reference sequence). V was trimmed by 1 base and J by 1 base, leaving 7 bases between them. The CDR3 loop spans 13 amino acids. For the CDR3, the DNA is TGTGCCTGGAGTGCCCAGGGGAACACTGAAGCTTTCTTT. It translates to CAWSAQGNTEAFF.

The chain recombines TRBV2 with TRBJ2-3, with TRBD2 matching over 13 bases. V was clipped by 4 bases and J by 4 bases; unmatched bases: 5. The CDR3 length is 16 residues. The germline CDR1 and CDR2 sequences are SNHLY and FYNNEI. In nucleotides, the CDR3 is TGTGCCAGCAGTGTACTAGCGGGGGGGCCGGCAGATACGCAGTATTTT. It specifies CASSVLAGGPADTQYF.

The rearrangement links TRBV11-1 to TRBJ2-3, with 7 bases aligning to TRBD2. The CDR3 has 16 residues. With V trimmed by 5 bases and J by 1 base, 9 bases remained unmatched. The V gene's germline CDR1 is SGHAT and CDR2 FQDESV (reference sequence). The CDR3 sequence is CASSPRTLAGTDTQYF. The CDR3 bases are TGTGCCAGCAGCCCCCGGACTCTAGCGGGCACAGATACGCAGTATTTT.

The chain carries TRBV27 and TRBJ2-2; a possible D gene is TRBD2 (6 bases). V was clipped by 10 bases and J by 6 bases, with 15 bases between them. CDR3 size: 13 residues. Germline V CDR1 and CDR2: MNHEY, SMNVEV (reference sequence). This CDR3 is CATGGGWSGELFF. CDR3 nucleotides: TGTGCCACCGGGGGTGGATGGTCCGGGGAGCTGTTTTTT.

The chain uses TRBV30 and TRBJ2-1; 8 bases fit TRBD2. The CDR3 runs 12 residues. Germline V gene data show CDR1 as GTSNPN and CDR2 as SVGIG (reference sequence). V was pared by 1 base and J by 15 bases, with 8 bases of the junction left unmatched. This chain's CDR3 is CAWSGAGVPTFF. DNA of the CDR3: TGTGCCTGGAGTGGAGCGGGAGTCCCAACGTTCTTC.

The gene calls are TRBV30 and TRBJ1-3; no clear D gene. The ends were cut back, 1 base at V and 0 bases at J, with 13 bases in the middle. CDR3 length: 16 residues. Germline CDR1 reads GTSNPN; CDR2 reads SVGIG (reference sequence). CDR3 nucleotides: TGTGCCTGGAGTGCCTTCTTTCCGAGCTCTGGAAACACCATATATTTT. Encoded protein: CAWSAFFPSSGNTIYF.